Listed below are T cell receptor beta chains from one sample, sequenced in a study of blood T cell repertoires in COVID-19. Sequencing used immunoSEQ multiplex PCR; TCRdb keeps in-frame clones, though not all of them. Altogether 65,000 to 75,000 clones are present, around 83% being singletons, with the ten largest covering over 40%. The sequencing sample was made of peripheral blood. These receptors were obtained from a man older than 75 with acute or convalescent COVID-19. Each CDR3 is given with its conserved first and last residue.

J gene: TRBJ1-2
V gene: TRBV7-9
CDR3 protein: CASSPGTGELGGYTF

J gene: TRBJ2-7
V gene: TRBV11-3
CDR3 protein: CASSLDILTGYEQYF

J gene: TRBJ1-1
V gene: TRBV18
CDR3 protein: CASSPTAQANTEAFF

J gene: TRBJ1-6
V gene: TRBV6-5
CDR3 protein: CASSYRGNSPLHF

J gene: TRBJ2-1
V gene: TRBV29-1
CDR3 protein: CSVLYLAGGTNEQFF

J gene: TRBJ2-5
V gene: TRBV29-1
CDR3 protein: CSVVWGGETQYF

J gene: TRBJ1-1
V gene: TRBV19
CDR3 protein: CASSNTGGGLNTEAFF

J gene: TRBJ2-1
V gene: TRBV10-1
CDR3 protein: CASSRTVGGPGEQFF

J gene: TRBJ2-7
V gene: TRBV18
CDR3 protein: CASSPGGRGHEQYF

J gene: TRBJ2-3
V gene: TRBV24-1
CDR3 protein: CATSGGLSTDTQYF

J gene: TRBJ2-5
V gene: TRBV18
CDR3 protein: CASSLMGQNQETQYF

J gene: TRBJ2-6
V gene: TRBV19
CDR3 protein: CASCGTGGVGANVLTF

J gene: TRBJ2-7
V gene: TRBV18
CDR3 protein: CASSPPLGQGLNEQYF

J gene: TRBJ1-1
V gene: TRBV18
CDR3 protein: CASSPGTGFRTEAFF

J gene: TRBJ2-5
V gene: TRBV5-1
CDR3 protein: CASTPGGLRVIETQYF

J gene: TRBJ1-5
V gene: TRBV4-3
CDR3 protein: CASSQERIEGDQPQHF

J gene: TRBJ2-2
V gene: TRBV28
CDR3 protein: CASMLVGTGANTGELFF

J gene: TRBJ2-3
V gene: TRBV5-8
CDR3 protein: CASSLGWAGVRAADTQYF

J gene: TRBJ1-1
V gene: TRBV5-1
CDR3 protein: CASSRRQGSNTEAFF

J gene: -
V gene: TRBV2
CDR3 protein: CAGYRESYEQYF

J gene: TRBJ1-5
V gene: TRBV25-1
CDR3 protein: CASSVQMTGISNQPQHF

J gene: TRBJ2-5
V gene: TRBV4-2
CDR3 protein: CASSRTEQETQYF

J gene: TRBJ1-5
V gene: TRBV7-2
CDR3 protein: CASSLDLTGNNQPQHF

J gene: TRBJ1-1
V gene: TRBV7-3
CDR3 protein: CASSLTRTGGLEAFF

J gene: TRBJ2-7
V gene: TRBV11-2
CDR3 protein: CASSLGGRTYEQYF

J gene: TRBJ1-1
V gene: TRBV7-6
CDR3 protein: CASSSATGGSEAFF

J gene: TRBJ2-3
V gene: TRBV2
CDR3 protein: CASTNQLAGVTDTQYF

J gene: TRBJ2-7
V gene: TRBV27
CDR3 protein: CASSSGLAEDYEQYF

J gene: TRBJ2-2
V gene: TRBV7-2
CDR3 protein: CASSSGTNGGELFF

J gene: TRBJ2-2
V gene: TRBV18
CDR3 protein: CASSPGQVPGELFF

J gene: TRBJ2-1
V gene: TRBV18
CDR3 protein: CASSPPQGASYNEQFF

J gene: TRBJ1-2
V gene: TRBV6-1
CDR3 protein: CASSDPQGTNYGYTF

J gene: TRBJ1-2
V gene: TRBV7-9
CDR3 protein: CASSPRASGTGFYGYTF

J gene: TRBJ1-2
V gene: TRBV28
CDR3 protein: CASSITTAIQNYGYTF

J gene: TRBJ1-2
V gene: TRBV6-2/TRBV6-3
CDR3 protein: CASSYSRDRGSYYGYTF